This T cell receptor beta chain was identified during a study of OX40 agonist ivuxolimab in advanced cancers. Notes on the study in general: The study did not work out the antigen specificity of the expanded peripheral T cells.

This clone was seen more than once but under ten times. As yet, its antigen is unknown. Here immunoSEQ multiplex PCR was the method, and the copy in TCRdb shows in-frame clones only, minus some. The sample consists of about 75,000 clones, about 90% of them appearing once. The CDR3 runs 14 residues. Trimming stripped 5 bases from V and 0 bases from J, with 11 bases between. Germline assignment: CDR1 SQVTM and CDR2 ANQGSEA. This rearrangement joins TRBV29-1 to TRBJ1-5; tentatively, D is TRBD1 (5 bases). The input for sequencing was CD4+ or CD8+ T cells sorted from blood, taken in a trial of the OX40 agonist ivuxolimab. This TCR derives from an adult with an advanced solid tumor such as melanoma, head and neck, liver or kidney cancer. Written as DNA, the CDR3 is TGCAGCGTTACAGGAGGAGGTAGCAATCAGCCCCAGCATTTT. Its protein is CSVTGGGSNQPQHF. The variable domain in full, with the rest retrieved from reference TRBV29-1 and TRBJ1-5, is SAVISQKPSRDICQRGTSLTIQCQVDSQVTMMFWYRQQPGQSLTLIATANQGSEATYESGFVIDKFPISRPNLTFSTLTVSNMSPEDSSIYLCSVTGGGSNQPQHFGDGTRLSIL.